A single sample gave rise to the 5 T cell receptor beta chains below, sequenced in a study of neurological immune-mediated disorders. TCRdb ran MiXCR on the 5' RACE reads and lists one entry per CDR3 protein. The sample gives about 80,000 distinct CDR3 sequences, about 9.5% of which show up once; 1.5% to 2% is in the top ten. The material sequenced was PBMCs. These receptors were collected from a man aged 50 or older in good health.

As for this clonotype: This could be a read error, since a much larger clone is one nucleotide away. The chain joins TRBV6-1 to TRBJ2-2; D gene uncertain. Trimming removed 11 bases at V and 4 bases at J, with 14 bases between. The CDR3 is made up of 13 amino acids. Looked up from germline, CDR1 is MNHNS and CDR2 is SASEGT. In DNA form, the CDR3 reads TGTGCCCCCAACCCGCTTCTCACCGGGGAGCTGTTTTTT. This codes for CAPNPLLTGELFF.

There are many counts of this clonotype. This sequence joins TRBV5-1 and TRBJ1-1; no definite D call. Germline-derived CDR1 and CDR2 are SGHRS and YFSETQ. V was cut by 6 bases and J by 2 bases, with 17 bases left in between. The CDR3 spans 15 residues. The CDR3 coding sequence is TGCGCCAGCACCGGGCAGGCAGCCCTAAACACTGAAGCTTTCTTT. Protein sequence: CASTGQAALNTEAFF.

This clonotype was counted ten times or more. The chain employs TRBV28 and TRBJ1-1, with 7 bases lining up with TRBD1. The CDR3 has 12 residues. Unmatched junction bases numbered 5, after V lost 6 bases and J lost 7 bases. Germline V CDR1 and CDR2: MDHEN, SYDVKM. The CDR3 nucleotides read TGTGCCAGCAGCGGACAGGAACATGAAGCTTTCTTT. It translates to CASSGQEHEAFF.

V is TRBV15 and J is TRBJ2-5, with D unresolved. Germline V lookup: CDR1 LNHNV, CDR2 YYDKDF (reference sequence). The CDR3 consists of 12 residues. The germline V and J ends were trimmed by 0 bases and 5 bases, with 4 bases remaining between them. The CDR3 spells CATSRDGETQYF. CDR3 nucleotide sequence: TGTGCCACCAGCAGAGATGGGGAGACCCAGTACTTC.

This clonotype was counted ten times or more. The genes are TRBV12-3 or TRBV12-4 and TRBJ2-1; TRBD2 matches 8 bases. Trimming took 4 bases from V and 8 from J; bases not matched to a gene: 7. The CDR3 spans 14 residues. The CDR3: CASSSLAGGYEQFF. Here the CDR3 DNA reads TGTGCCAGCAGTTCCTTGGCGGGGGGATATGAGCAGTTCTTC.